Below, 3 T cell receptor beta chains from the same sample are listed, as sequenced in a study of cytomegalovirus exposure and HLA in healthy donors. PCR used 60 Vbeta primers and 13 Jbeta primers. Clones were sequenced by immunoSEQ multiplex PCR, and TCRdb holds only the in-frame ones, with some missing. The sample consists of more than 100,000 clones, approximately 73% of them appearing once. Source material: PBMCs. The receptor source for this set is a woman aged 18 to 35 in good health and CMV-seropositive.

A few counts support this clone. The chain uses TRBV5-4 and TRBJ2-1; 11 bases map to TRBD2. V lost 6 bases to trimming and J lost 6 bases; unmatched junction nucleotides: 11. This CDR3 has 16 residues. Germline-derived CDR1 and CDR2 are SGHNT and YYREEE (reference sequence). The CDR3 sequence: CASNPPGLAASNEQFF. CDR3 nucleotides: TGTGCCAGCAACCCACCGGGACTAGCGGCTTCCAATGAGCAGTTCTTC.

This clone has just one count. The chain combines TRBV28 with TRBJ1-4, with D possibly TRBD1 on 5 matching bases. CDR3 size: 15 residues. V lost 5 bases and J lost 5, with 15 bases in between. The germline CDR1 and CDR2 sequences are MDHEN and SYDVKM. CDR3 residues: CASSALNGGNEKLFF. As DNA, the CDR3 is TGTGCCAGCAGTGCCCTAAACGGGGGGAATGAAAAACTGTTTTTT.

This clone has just a few counts. CDR3 bases: TGTGCCAGCAGCGTAGGACCAGCGGGAGTGACCTACGAGCAGTACTTC. Its protein product is CASSVGPAGVTYEQYF. V usage is TRBV9 and J usage is TRBJ2-7; TRBD2 matches 8 bases. Unmatched junction bases numbered 7, after V lost 0 bases and J lost 2 bases. Germline CDR1 reads SGDLS; CDR2 reads YYNGEE. The CDR3 totals 16 residues.